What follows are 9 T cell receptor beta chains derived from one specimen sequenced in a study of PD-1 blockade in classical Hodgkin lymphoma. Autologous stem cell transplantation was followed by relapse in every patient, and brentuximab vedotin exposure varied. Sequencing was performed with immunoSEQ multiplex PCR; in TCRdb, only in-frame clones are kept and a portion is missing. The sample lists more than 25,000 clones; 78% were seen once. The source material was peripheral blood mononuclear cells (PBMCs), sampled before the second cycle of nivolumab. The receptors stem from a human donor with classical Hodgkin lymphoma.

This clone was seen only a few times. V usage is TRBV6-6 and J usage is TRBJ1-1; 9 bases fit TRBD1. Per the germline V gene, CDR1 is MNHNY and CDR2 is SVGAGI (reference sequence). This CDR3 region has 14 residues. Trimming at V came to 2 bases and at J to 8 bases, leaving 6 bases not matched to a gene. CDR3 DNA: TGTGCCAGCAGTTACGGGGACAGGGCAAGCGAAGCTTTCTTT. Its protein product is CASSYGDRASEAFF.

The CDR3 region has the DNA TGTGCCAGCAGCGTAGGACTAGATTCCTACGAGCAGTACTTC. This codes for CASSVGLDSYEQYF. The chain recombines TRBV9 with TRBJ2-7; perhaps TRBD2 as D (6 bases). CDR1 SGDLS and CDR2 YYNGEE come from the germline V gene. The CDR3 extends over 14 amino acids. V was clipped by 0 bases and J by 1 base, with 8 bases between them. Filled out from reference TRBV9 and TRBJ2-7, the complete variable domain reads DSGVTQTPKHLITATGQRVTLRCSPRSGDLSVYWYQQSLDQGLQFLIQYYNGEERAKGNILERFSAQQFPDLHSELNLSSLELGDSALYFCASSVGLDSYEQYFGPGTRLTVT.

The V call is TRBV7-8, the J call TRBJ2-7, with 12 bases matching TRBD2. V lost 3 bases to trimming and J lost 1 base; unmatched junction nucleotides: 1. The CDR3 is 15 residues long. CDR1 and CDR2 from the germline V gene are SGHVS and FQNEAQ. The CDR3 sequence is CASSFTSGGSYEQYF. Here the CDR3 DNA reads TGTGCCAGCAGCTTCACTAGCGGGGGGTCCTACGAGCAGTACTTC.

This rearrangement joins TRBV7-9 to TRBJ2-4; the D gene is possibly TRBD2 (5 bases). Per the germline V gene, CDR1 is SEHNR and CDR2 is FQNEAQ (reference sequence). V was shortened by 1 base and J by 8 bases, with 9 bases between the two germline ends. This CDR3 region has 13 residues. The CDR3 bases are TGTGCCAGCAGCTTAGTCGGGATGGACATTCAGTACTTC. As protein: CASSLVGMDIQYF.

CDR3 sequence (DNA): TGTGCCACCAGCAGAGCCGGGACAGGGGAAAACTATGGCTACACCTTC. It specifies CATSRAGTGENYGYTF. The genes are TRBV15 and TRBJ1-2; TRBD1 matches at 10 bases. Germline assignment: CDR1 LNHNV and CDR2 YYDKDF (reference sequence). The CDR3 sequence is 16 residues long. J was trimmed by 2 bases and V by 1 base; bases with no gene match: 4.

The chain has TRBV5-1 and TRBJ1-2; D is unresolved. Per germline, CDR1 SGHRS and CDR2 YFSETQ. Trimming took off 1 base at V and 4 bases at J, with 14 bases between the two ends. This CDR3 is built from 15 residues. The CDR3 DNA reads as TGCGCCAGCAGCTTGTCCGTGGAGGATACCTATGGCTACACCTTC. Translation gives CASSLSVEDTYGYTF.

The CDR3 nucleotides read TGTGCCAGTAAAAAGGACGGGAGGGGGTTTAGCTACACCTTC. This gives the protein CASKKDGRGFSYTF. This chain uses TRBV19 with TRBJ1-2; D is perhaps TRBD1 (6 bases). V dropped 7 bases and J dropped 9 bases, with 21 bases sitting between them. Germline lookup yields CDR1 LNHDA and CDR2 SQIVND (reference sequence). The CDR3 spans 14 residues.

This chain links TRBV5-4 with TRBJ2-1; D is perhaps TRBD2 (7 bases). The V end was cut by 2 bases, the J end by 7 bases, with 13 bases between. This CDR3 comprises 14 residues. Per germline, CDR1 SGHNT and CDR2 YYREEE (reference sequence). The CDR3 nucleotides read TGTGCCAGCAGCTTAGAGGGGGGGGTTAATGAGCAGTTCTTC. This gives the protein CASSLEGGVNEQFF.

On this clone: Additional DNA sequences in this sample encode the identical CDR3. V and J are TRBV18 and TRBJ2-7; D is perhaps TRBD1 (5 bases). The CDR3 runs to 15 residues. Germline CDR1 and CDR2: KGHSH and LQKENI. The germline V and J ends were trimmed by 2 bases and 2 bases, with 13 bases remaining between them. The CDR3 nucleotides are TGTGCCAGCTCACCAAGGCAGGGATCGACCTACGAGCAGTACTTC. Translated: CASSPRQGSTYEQYF.